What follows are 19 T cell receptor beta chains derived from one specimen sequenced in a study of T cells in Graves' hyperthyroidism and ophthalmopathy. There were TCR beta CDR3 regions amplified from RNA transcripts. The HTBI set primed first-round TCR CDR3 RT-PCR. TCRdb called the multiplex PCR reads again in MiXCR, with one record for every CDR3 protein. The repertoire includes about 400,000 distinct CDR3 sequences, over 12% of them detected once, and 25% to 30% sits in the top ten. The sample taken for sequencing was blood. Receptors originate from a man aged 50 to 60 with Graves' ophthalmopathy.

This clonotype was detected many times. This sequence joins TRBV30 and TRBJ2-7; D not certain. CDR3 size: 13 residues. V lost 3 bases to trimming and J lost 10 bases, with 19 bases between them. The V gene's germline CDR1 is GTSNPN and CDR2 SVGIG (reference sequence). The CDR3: CAWSEGILPTQYF. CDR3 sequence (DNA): TGTGCCTGGAGCGAAGGGATTCTCCCAACTCAGTACTTC.

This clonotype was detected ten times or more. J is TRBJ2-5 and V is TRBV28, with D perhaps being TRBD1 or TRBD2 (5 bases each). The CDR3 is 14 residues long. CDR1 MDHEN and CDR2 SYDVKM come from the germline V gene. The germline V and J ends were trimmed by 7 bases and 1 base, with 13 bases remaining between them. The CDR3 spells CASMGVPFQETQYF. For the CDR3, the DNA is TGTGCCAGCATGGGGGTGCCCTTCCAAGAGACCCAGTACTTC.

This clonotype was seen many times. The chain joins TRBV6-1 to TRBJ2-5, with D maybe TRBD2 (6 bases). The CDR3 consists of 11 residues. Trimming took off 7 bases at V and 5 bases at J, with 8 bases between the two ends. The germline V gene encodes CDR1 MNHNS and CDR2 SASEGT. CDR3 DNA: TGTGCCAGCACGGAGGGGGAGACCCAGTACTTC. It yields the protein CASTEGETQYF.

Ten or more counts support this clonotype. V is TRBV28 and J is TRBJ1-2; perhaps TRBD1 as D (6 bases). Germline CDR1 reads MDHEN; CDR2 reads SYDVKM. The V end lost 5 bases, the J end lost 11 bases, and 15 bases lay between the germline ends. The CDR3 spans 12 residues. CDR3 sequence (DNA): TGTGCCAGCAGTACCCGGACAGTTAGTTACACCTTC. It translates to CASSTRTVSYTF.

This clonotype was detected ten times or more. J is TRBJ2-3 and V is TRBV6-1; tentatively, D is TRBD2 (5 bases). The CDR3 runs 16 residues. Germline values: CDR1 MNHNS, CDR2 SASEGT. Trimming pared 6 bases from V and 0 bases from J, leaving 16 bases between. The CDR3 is CASSSRGSFSTDTQYF. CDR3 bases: TGTGCCAGCAGCTCCCGGGGAAGCTTTAGCACAGATACGCAGTATTTT.

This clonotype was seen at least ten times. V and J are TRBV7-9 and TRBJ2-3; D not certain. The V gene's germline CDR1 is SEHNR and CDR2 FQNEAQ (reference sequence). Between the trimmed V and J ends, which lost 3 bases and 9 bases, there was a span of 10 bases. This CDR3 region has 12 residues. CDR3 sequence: CASSLEGNTQYF. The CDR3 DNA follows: TGTGCCAGCAGCTTGGAAGGTAACACGCAGTATTTT.

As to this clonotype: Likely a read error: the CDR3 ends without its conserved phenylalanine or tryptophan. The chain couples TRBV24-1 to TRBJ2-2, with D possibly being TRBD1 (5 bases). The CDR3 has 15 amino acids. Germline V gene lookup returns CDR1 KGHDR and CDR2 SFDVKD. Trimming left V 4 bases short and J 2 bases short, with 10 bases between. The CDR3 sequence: CATSDPTDNTGELFS. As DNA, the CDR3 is TGTGCCACCAGTGACCCGACAGACAACACCGGGGAGCTGTTTTCT.

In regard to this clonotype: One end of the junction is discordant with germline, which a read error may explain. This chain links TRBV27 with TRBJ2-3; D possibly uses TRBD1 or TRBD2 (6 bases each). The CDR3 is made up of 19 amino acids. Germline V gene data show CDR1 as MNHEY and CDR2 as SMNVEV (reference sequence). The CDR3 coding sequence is TGTGCCAGCAGTCTAAAGGGGGATAGCGGCCGATTACATGCAGATACGGAGTATTTT. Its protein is CASSLKGDSGRLHADTEYF.

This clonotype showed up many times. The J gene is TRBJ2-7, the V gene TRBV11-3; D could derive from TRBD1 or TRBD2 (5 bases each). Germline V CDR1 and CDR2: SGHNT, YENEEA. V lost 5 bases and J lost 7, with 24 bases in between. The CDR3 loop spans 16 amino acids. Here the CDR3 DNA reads TGTGCCAGCAGCCCAGGAATGGGGCGGGCCGCGGAAGAGCAGTACTTC. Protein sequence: CASSPGMGRAAEEQYF.

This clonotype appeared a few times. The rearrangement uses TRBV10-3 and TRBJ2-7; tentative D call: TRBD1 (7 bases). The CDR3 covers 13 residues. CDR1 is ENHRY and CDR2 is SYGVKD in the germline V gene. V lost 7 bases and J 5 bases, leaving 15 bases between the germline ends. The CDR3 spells CAIMSARGDEQYF. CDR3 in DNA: TGTGCCATCATGTCAGCCAGGGGGGACGAGCAGTACTTC.

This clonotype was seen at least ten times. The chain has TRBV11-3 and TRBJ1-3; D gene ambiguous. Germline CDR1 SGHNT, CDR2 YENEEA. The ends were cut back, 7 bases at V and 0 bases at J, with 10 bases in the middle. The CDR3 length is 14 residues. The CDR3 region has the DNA TGTGCCAGCAAGGGAGATGCCTCTGGAAACACCATATATTTT. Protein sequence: CASKGDASGNTIYF.

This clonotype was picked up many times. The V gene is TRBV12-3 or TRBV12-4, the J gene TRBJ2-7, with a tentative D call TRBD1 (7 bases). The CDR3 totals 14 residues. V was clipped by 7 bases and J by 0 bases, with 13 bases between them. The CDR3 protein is CASKAGQTSYEQYF. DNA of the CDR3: TGTGCCAGCAAGGCGGGACAGACCTCCTACGAGCAGTACTTC.

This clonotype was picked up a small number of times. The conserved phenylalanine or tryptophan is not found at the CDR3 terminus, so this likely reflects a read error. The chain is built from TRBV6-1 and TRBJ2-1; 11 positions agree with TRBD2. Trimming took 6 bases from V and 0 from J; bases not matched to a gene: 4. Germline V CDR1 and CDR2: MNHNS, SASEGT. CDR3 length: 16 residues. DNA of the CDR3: TGTGCCAGCAGGGAGGGACTAGCGGTCTCCTACAATGAGCAGTTCCTC. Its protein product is CASREGLAVSYNEQFL.

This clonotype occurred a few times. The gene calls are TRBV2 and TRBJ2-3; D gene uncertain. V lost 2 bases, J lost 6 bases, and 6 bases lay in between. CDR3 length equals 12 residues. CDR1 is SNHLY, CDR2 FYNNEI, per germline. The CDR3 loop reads CASSELSDTQYF. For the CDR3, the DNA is TGTGCCAGCAGTGAATTGTCGGATACGCAGTATTTT.

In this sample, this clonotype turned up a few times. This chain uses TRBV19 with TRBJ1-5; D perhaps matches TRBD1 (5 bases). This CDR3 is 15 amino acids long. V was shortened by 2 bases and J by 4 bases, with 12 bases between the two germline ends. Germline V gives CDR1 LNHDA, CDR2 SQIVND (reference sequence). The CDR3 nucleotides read TGTGCCAGTAGTATATCAGGCGGGGGAAATCAGCCCCAGCATTTT. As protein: CASSISGGGNQPQHF.

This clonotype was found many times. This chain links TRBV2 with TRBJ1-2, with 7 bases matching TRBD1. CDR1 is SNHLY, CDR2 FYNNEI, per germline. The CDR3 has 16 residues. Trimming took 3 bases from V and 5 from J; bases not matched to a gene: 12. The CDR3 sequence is CASSDNRGGAWYGYTF. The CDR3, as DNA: TGTGCCAGCAGTGATAATCGAGGGGGCGCATGGTATGGCTACACCTTC.

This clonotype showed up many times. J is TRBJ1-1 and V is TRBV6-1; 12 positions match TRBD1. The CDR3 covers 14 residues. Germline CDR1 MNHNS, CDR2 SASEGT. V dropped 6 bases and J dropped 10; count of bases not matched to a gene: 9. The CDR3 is CASRASGTGGSAFF. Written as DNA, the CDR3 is TGTGCCAGCAGGGCCTCCGGGACAGGGGGCTCAGCTTTCTTT.

The CDR3 nucleotides read TGTGCCAGCAGTGATCTTTTTGGGACAGAAACCTACGAGCAGTACTTC. Residues: CASSDLFGTETYEQYF. The rearrangement joins TRBV2 to TRBJ2-7; TRBD1 aligns across 7 bases. Germline CDR1 reads SNHLY; CDR2 reads FYNNEI. CDR3 size: 16 residues. V gave up 3 bases and J gave up 2 bases; unmatched junction bases: 10.

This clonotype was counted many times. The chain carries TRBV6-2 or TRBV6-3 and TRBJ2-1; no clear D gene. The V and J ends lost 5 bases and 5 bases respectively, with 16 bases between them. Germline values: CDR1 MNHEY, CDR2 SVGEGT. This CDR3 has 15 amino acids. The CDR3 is CASSRLGGNHNEQFF. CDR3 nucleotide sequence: TGTGCCAGCAGTCGCTTGGGCGGAAACCACAATGAGCAGTTCTTC.